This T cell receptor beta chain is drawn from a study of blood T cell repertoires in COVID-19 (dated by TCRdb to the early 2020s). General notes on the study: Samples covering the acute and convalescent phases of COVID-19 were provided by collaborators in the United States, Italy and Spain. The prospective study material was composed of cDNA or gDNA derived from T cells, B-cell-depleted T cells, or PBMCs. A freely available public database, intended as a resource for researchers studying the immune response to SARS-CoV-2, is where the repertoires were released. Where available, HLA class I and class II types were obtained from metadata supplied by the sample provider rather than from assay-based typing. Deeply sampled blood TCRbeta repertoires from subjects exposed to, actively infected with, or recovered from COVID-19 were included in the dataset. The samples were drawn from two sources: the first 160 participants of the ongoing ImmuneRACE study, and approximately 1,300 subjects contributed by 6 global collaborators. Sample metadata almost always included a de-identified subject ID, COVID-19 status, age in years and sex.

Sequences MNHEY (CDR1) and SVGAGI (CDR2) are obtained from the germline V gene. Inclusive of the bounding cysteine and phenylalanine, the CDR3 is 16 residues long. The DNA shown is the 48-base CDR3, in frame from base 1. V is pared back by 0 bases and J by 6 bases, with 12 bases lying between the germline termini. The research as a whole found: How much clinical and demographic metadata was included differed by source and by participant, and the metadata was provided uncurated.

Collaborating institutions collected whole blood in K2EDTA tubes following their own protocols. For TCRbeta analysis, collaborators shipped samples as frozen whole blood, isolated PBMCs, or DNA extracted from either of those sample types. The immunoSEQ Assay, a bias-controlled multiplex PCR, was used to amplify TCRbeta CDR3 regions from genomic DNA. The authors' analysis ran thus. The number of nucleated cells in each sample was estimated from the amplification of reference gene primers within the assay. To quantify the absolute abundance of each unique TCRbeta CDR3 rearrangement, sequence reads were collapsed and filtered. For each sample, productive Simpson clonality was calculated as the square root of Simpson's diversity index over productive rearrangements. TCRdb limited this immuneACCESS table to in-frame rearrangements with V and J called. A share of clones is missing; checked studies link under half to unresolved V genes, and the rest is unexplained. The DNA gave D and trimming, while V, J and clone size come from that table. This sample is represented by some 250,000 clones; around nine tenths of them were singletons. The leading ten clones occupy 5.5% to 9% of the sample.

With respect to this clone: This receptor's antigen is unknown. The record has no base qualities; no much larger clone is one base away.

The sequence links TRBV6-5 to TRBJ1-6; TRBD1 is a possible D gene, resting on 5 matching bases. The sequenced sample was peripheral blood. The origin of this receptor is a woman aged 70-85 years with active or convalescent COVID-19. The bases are TGTGCCAGCAGTTACTCGAGTGCAGGGCCTAATTCACCCCTCCACTTT. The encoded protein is CASSYSSAGPNSPLHF.